This TCR beta chain emerged from a study of blood T cell repertoires in COVID-19. Study as a whole: The United States, Italy and Spain were the sources of the acute and convalescent COVID-19 samples. From T cells, B-cell-depleted T cells, or PBMCs came the material, which was cDNA or gDNA.

Produced via immunoSEQ multiplex PCR; TCRdb's table is partial and in-frame only. The top ten hold about 5.5% of the sample, which has 200,000 to 250,000 clones, around 80% seen once. This clone occurred once. The same CDR3 arises from other DNA sequences in this sample as well. Sequencing used peripheral blood. The clonotype was recovered from a woman in her 70s with acute or convalescent COVID-19.

CDR3 sequence: CASSLDRRATNEKLFF. The CDR3 DNA sequence: TGCGCCAGCAGCTTGGATCGGAGGGCAACTAATGAAAAACTGTTTTTT. V is TRBV5-1 and J is TRBJ1-4; no clear D gene. The CDR3 contains 16 residues. Trimming took 0 bases from V and 0 from J, leaving 9 bases between them. Germline V CDR1 and CDR2: SGHRS, YFSETQ.